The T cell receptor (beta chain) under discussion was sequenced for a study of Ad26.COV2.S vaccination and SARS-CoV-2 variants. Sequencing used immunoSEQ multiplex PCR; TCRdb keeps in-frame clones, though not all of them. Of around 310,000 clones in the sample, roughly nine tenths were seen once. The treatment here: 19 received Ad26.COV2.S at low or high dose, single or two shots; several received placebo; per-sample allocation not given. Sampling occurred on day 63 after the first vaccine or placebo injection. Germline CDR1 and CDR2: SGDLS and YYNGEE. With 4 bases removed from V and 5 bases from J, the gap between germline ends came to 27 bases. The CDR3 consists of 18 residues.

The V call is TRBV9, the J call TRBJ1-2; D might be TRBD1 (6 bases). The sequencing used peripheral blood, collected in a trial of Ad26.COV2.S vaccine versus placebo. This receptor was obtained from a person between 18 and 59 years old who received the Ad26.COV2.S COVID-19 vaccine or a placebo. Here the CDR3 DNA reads TGTGCCAGCAGCACAACAGGAGAAAGAGGGGGGATACGGTATGGCTACACCTTC. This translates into CASSTTGERGGIRYGYTF.